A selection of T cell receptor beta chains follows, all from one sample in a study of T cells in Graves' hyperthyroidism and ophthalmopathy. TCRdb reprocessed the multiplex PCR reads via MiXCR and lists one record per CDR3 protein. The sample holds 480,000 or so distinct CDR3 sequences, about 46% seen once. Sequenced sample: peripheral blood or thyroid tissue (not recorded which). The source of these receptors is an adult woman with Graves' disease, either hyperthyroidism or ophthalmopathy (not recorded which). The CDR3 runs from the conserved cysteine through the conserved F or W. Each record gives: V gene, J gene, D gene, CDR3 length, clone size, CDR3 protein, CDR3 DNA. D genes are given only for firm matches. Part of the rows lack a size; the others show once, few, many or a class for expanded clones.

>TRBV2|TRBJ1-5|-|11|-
CASEEGQPQHF
TGTGCCAGCGAGGAGGGGCAGCCCCAGCATTTT
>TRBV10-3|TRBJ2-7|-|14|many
CAISDGLGSYEQYF
TGTGCCATCAGTGACGGCCTAGGATCCTACGAGCAGTACTTC
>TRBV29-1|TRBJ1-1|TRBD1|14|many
CSTPGGTGGTEAFF
TGCAGCACCCCAGGGGGGACAGGGGGCACTGAAGCTTTCTTT
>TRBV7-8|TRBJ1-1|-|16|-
CASSFSRLDQNTEAFF
TGTGCCAGCAGCTTCTCGCGATTGGATCAGAACACTGAAGCTTTCTTT
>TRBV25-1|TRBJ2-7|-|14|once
CASSAAGPRYEQYF
TGTGCCAGCAGTGCAGCAGGTCCGAGATACGAGCAGTACTTC
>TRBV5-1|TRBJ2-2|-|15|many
CASSFGQLLTGELFF
TGCGCCAGCAGCTTCGGACAGCTACTCACCGGGGAGCTGTTTTTT
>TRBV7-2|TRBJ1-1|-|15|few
CASSLVGSLNTEAFF
TGTGCCAGCAGCTTAGTCGGCAGCCTGAACACTGAAGCTTTCTTT
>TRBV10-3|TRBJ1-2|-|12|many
CAISEGDYGYTF
TGTGCCATCAGTGAAGGGGACTATGGCTACACCTTC
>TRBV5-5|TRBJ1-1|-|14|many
CASRSNSANTEAFF
TGTGCCAGCAGAAGTAACAGCGCGAACACTGAAGCTTTCTTT
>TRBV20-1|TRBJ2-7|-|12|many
CSVPFSSYEQYF
TGCAGTGTCCCGTTCAGCTCCTACGAGCAGTACTTC
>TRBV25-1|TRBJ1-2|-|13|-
CASSEEGFYGYTF
TGTGCCAGCAGTGAAGAGGGGTTTTACGGCTACACCTTC
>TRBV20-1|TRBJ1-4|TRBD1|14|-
CSASPGQGLEKLFF
TGCAGTGCTAGCCCGGGACAGGGTCTTGAAAAACTGTTTTTT
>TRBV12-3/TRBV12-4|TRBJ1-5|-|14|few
CASRRASRGQPQHF
TGTGCCAGCAGGAGGGCCTCCCGGGGTCAGCCCCAGCATTTT
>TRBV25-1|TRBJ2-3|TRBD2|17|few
CASSGPLRRETADTQYF
TGTGCCAGCAGTGGTCCTTTAAGGCGGGAGACCGCAGATACGCAGTATTTT
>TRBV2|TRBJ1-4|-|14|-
CASTLRRTNEKLFF
TGTGCCAGCACCCTGAGACGGACTAATGAAAAACTGTTTTTT
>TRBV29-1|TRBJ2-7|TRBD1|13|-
CSEAGGTELPQYF
TGCAGCGAAGCAGGGGGTACGGAGCTTCCGCAGTACTTC
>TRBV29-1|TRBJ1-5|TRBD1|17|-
CSVAGTGEERSNQPQHF
TGCAGCGTAGCCGGGACAGGGGAGGAACGGAGCAATCAGCCCCAGCATTTT
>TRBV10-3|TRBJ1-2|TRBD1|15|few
CAISEVTTGDDGYTF
TGTGCCATCAGTGAGGTTACTACAGGGGACGATGGCTACACCTTC
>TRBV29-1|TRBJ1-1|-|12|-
CSAGQMNAEAFF
TGCAGCGCGGGACAAATGAACGCTGAAGCTTTCTTT
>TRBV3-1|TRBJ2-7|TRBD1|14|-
CASSRNRGFYEQYF
TGTGCCAGCAGCCGAAACAGGGGATTCTACGAGCAGTACTTC
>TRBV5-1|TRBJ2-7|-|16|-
CASSLELGQRLYEQYF
TGCGCCAGCAGCTTGGAGTTGGGGCAGCGGTTATACGAGCAGTACTTC
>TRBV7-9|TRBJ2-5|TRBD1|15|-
CATSSGQGFPETQYF
TGTGCCACCAGCAGCGGACAGGGGTTTCCGGAGACCCAGTACTTC
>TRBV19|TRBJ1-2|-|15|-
CASSLAGTPGAGYTF
TGTGCCAGTAGTTTGGCCGGGACCCCAGGAGCTGGCTACACCTTC
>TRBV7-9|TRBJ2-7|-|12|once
CASSLILDEQYF
TGTGCCAGCAGCTTAATCCTTGACGAGCAGTACTTC
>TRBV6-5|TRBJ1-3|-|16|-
CASSGGGYVAGNTIYF
TGTGCCAGCAGTGGAGGGGGATACGTAGCTGGAAACACCATATATTTT
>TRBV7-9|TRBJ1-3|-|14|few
CASSFFRDKNTIYF
TGTGCCAGCAGCTTTTTCAGGGACAAGAACACCATATATTTT
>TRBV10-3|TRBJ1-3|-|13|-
CASTIPSGNTIYF
TGTGCCAGCACAATACCCTCTGGAAACACCATATATTTT
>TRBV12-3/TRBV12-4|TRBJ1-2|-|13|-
CASSLVGAAGYTF
TGTGCCAGCAGTTTAGTGGGGGCAGCTGGCTACACCTTC